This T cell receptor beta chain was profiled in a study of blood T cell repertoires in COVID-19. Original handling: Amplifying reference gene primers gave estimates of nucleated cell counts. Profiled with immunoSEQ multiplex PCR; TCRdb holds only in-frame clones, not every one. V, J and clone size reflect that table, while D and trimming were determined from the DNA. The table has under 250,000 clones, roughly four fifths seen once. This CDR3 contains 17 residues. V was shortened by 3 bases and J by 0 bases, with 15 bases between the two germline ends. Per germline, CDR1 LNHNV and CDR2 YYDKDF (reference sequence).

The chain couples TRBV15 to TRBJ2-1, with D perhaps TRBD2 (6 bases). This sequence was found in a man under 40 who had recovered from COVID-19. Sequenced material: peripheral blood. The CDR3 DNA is TGTGCCACCAGCAGCCGAGGGGTGGGGGGCTCCTACAATGAGCAGTTCTTC. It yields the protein CATSSRGVGGSYNEQFF.